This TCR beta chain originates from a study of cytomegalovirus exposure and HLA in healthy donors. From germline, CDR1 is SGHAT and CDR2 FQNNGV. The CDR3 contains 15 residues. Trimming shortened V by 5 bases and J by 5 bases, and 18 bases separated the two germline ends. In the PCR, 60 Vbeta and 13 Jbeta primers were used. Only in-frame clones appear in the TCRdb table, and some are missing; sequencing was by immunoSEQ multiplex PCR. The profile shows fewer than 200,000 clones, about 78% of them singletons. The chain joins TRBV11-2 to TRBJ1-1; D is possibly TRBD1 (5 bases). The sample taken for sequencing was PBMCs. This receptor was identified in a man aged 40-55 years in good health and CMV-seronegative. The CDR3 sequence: CASSPWRGGGTEAFF. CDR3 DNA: TGTGCCAGCAGCCCTTGGCGGGGCGGTGGAACTGAAGCTTTCTTT.